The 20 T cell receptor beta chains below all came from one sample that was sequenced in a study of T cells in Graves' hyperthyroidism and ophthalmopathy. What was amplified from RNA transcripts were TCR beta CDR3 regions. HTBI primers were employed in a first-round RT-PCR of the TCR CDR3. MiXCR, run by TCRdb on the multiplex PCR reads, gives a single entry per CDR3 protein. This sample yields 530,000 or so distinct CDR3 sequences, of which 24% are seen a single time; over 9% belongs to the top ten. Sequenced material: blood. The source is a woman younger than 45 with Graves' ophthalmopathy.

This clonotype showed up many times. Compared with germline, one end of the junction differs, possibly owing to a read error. The CDR3 region has the DNA TGTGCCAGCAGTTTCCAGGGGGAGAGCATTAAGTACTTC. It encodes CASSFQGESIKYF. This chain links TRBV12-3 or TRBV12-4 with TRBJ2-4; TRBD1 aligns across 7 bases. CDR3 length: 13 residues.

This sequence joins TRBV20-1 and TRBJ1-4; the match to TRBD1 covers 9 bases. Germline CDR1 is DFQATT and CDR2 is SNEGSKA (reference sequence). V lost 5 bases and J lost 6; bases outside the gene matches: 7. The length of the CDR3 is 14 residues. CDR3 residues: CSARQGGPHEKLFF. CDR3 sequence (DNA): TGCAGTGCTCGACAGGGGGGGCCCCATGAAAAACTGTTTTTT.

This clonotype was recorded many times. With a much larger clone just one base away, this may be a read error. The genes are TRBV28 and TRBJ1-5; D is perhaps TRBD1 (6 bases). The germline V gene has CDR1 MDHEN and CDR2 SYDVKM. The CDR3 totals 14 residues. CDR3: CARSEVDSDQPQHF. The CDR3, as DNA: TGTGCCCGCAGTGAAGTGGACAGCGATCAGCCCCAGCATTTT.

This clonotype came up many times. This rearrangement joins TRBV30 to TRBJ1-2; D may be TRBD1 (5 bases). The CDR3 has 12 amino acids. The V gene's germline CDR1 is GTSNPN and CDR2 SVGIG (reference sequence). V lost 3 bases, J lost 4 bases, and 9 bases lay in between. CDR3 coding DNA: TGTGCCTGGAGCTTGGGGGGCTATGGCTACACCTTC. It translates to CAWSLGGYGYTF.

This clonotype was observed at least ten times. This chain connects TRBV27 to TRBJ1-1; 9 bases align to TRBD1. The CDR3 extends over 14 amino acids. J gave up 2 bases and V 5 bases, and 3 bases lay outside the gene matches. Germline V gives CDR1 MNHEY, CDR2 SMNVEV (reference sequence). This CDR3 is CASSVQGANTEAFF. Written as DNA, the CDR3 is TGTGCCAGCAGTGTACAGGGGGCCAACACTGAAGCTTTCTTT.

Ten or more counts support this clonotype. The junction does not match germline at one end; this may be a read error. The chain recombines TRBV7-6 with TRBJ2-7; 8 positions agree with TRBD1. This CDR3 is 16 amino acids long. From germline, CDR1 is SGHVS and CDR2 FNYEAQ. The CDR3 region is CANSLRPGQGLYEQYF. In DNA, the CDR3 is TGTGCCAACAGCTTGCGGCCCGGACAGGGATTGTACGAGCAGTACTTC.

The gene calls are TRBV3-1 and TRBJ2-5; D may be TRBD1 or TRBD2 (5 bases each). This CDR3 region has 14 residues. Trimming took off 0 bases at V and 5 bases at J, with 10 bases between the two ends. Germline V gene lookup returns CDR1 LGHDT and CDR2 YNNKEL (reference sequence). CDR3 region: CASSQENRRETQYF. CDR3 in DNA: TGTGCCAGCAGCCAAGAAAACAGGAGGGAGACCCAGTACTTC.

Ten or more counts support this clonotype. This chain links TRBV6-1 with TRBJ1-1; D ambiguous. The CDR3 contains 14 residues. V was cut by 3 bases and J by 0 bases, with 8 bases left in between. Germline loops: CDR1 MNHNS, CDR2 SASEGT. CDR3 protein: CASSDWTVNTEAFF. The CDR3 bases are TGTGCCAGCAGTGACTGGACGGTGAACACTGAAGCTTTCTTT.

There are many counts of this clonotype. CDR3 sequence reads: CASRTGQGGTGELFF. The CDR3 DNA follows: TGTGCCAGCAGGACGGGACAGGGGGGCACCGGGGAGCTGTTTTTT. The rearrangement uses TRBV6-2 or TRBV6-3 and TRBJ2-2, with 11 bases that match TRBD1. CDR1 and CDR2 (germline): MNHEY, SVGEGT. Trimming cost V 6 bases and J 4 bases; bases outside gene matches: 4. The CDR3 has 15 amino acids.

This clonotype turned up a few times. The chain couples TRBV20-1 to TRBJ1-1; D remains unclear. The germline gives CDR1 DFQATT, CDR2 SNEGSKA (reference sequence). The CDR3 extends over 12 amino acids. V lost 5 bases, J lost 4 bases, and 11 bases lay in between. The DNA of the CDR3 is TGCAGTGCTCGGGGAGAGTTCACTGAAGCTTTCTTT. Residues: CSARGEFTEAFF.

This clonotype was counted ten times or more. The CDR3 sequence is CASSLTRLLNTEAFF. CDR3 DNA sequence: TGTGCCAGCAGCTTGACAAGGCTGCTGAACACTGAAGCTTTCTTT. The V and J genes are TRBV11-2 and TRBJ1-1, with D uncertain. This CDR3 spans 15 amino acids. The germline V gene encodes CDR1 SGHAT and CDR2 FQNNGV. V lost 3 bases and J 0 bases, leaving 11 bases between the germline ends.

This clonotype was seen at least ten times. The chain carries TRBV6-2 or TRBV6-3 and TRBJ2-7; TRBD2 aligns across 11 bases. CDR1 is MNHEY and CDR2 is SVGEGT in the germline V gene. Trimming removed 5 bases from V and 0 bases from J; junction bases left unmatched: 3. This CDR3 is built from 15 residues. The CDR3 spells CASSGLAGFSYEQYF. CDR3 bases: TGTGCCAGCAGTGGACTAGCGGGCTTCTCCTACGAGCAGTACTTC.

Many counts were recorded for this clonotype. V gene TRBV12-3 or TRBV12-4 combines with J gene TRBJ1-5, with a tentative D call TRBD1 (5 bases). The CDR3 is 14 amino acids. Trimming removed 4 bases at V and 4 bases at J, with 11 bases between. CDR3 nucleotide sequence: TGTGCCAGCAGTTCAACGCAGGGAAATCAGCCCCAGCATTTT. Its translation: CASSSTQGNQPQHF.

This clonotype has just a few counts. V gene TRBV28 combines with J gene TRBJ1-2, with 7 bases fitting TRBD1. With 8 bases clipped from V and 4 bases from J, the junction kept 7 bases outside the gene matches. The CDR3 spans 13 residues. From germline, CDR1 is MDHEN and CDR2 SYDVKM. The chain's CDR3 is CASRTGVGYGYTF. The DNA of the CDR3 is TGTGCCAGCCGAACAGGGGTCGGCTATGGCTACACCTTC.

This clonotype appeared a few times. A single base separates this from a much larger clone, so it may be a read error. The CDR3: CSARLGLGTIKYF. The DNA of the CDR3 is TGCAGTGCTAGACTGGGACTAGGAACCATTAAGTACTTC. The gene calls are TRBV20-1 and TRBJ2-4, with TRBD2 matching 8 bases. The CDR3 extends over 13 amino acids. Germline assignment: CDR1 DFQATT and CDR2 SNEGSKA (reference sequence).

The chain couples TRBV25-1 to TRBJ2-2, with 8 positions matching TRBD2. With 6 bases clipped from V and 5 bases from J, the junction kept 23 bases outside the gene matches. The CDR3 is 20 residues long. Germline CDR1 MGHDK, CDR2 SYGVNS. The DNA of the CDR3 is TGTGCCAGCAGCCCTGCTAGTAGTAGCGGGATAGGAGGGGAAACCGGGGAGCTGTTTTTT. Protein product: CASSPASSSGIGGETGELFF.

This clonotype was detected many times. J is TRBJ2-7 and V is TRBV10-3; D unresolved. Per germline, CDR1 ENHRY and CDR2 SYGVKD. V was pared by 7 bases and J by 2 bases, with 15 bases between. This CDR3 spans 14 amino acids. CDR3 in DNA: TGTGCCATCACAGAAACCAGCTTTACCTACGAGCAGTACTTC. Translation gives CAITETSFTYEQYF.

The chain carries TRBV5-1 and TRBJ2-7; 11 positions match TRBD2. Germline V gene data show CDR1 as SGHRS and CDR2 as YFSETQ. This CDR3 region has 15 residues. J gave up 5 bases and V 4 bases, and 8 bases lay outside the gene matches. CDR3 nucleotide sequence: TGCGCCAGCAGCGGGGGACTAGCGGAATCCCACGAGCAGTACTTC. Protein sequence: CASSGGLAESHEQYF.

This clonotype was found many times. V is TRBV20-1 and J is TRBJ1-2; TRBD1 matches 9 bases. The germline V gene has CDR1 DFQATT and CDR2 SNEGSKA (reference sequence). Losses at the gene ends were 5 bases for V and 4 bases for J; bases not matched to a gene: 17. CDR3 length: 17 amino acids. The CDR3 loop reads CSALSTGGAERSYGYTF. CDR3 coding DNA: TGCAGTGCTCTCTCAACAGGGGGCGCCGAGAGGAGCTATGGCTACACCTTC.

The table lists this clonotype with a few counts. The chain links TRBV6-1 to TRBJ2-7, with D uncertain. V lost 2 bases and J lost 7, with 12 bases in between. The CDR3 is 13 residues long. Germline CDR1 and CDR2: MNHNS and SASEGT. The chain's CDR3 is CASSESPNREQYF. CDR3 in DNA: TGTGCCAGCAGTGAAAGCCCCAACCGGGAGCAGTACTTC.